A single sample gave rise to the 22 T cell receptor beta chains below, sequenced in a study of blood T cell repertoires in COVID-19. Produced via immunoSEQ multiplex PCR; TCRdb's table is partial and in-frame only. Of 110,000 to 150,000 clones listed, more than 70% are singletons. Sample: peripheral blood. The source of these receptors is a woman aged 45-60 years with acute or convalescent COVID-19.

This clone was detected once. This chain uses TRBV18 with TRBJ1-3; 8 bases fit TRBD1. V was clipped by 6 bases and J by 4 bases; unmatched bases: 2. Germline V CDR1 and CDR2: KGHSH, LQKENI. The CDR3 runs to 13 residues. CDR3 protein: CASSTGVGNTIYF. CDR3 DNA sequence: TGTGCCAGCTCGACAGGGGTCGGAAACACCATATATTTT.

The chain employs TRBV27 and TRBJ1-5; TRBD1 agrees at 9 bases. Germline lookup yields CDR1 MNHEY and CDR2 SMNVEV (reference sequence). CDR3 size: 15 residues. V lost 5 bases and J lost 6; bases outside the gene matches: 8. In DNA form, the CDR3 reads TGTGCCAGCAGTAACCACAGGGGGCAGGGTCAGCCCCAGCATTTT. This sequence encodes CASSNHRGQGQPQHF.

The V call is TRBV19, the J call TRBJ2-7, with a possible D match to TRBD2 (6 bases). V was cut by 5 bases and J by 0 bases, with 11 bases left in between. Germline V CDR1 and CDR2: LNHDA, SQIVND (reference sequence). This CDR3 contains 14 residues. The CDR3 here is CASSVSGDSYEQYF. The CDR3 DNA follows: TGTGCCAGTAGTGTCTCGGGGGACTCCTACGAGCAGTACTTC. The variable domain in full, with the rest retrieved from reference TRBV19 and TRBJ2-7, is DGGITQSPKYLFRKEGQNVTLSCEQNLNHDAMYWYRQDPGQGLRLIYYSQIVNDFQKGDIAEGYSVSREKKESFPLTVTSAQKNPTAFYLCASSVSGDSYEQYFGPGTRLTVT.

This chain links TRBV28 with TRBJ2-1; D unclear. Trimming removed 1 base from V and 0 bases from J, with 7 bases in between. This CDR3 is 15 amino acids long. CDR1 and CDR2 (germline): MDHEN, SYDVKM. CDR3 DNA: TGTGCCAGCAGTTTATCACTTCTCTCCTACAATGAGCAGTTCTTC. Residues: CASSLSLLSYNEQFF.

This clone was seen a single time. The chain is built from TRBV18 and TRBJ2-7; D perhaps matches TRBD1 (5 bases). V was trimmed by 1 base and J by 3 bases, leaving 10 bases between them. CDR1 KGHSH and CDR2 LQKENI come from the germline V gene. CDR3 length: 14 amino acids. CDR3 bases: TGTGCCAGCTCACCACAAGGACATTACTACGAGCAGTACTTC. Encoded protein: CASSPQGHYYEQYF.

This clone showed up just once. This chain uses TRBV7-2 with TRBJ1-2, with TRBD1 matching 9 bases. Losses at the gene ends were 6 bases for V and 6 bases for J; bases not matched to a gene: 8. Per the germline V gene, CDR1 is SGHTA and CDR2 is FQGNSA. CDR3 size: 14 residues. The CDR3 loop is CASSPRQGGHGYTF. The CDR3 region has the DNA TGTGCCAGCAGTCCGAGACAGGGGGGACATGGCTACACCTTC.

The V call is TRBV7-8, the J call TRBJ2-2; 8 positions match TRBD1. The ends lost 4 bases at V and 12 bases at J; junction bases unmatched: 4. The CDR3 has 12 residues. The germline gives CDR1 SGHVS, CDR2 FQNEAQ. CDR3 in amino acids: CASSSGTGKLFF. Here the CDR3 DNA reads TGTGCCAGCAGCTCGGGGACAGGCAAGCTGTTTTTT.

J is TRBJ1-1 and V is TRBV6-2 or TRBV6-3; D is uncertain. Per the germline V gene, CDR1 is MNHEY and CDR2 is SVGEGT. V shed 5 bases and J shed 4 bases, with 8 bases lying between them. This CDR3 spans 12 amino acids. The CDR3 loop is CASSQRSTEAFF. The CDR3 nucleotides read TGTGCCAGCAGTCAAAGGAGCACTGAAGCTTTCTTT.

The J gene is TRBJ2-3, the V gene TRBV7-2; D remains unclear. Germline values: CDR1 SGHTA, CDR2 FQGNSA. This CDR3 spans 14 amino acids. Trimming removed 1 base at V and 4 bases at J, with 9 bases between. The CDR3 protein is CASSLVLPPDTQYF. CDR3 sequence (DNA): TGTGCCAGCAGCTTAGTTCTACCGCCAGATACGCAGTATTTT.

The chain recombines TRBV29-1 with TRBJ2-3; 9 bases fit TRBD1. Germline-derived CDR1 and CDR2 are SQVTM and ANQGSEA. This CDR3 comprises 15 residues. Trimming at V came to 5 bases and at J to 5 bases, leaving 11 bases not matched to a gene. The CDR3 loop is CSVPPGQGELDTQYF. CDR3 in DNA: TGCAGCGTTCCCCCGGGACAGGGAGAATTAGATACGCAGTATTTT.

The V call is TRBV9, the J call TRBJ1-4, with 9 positions matching TRBD1. Germline CDR1 reads SGDLS; CDR2 reads YYNGEE. The CDR3 sequence is 18 residues long. The junction had 14 bases not matched to a gene; V was cut back by 0 bases and J by 8 bases. The DNA for the CDR3 is TGTGCCAGCAGCGTAGGGGGACAGGGCGGTAGAGTAAACGAAAAACTGTTTTTT. Translating gives CASSVGGQGGRVNEKLFF.

This rearrangement joins TRBV30 to TRBJ1-4; D gene ambiguous. Germline CDR1 GTSNPN, CDR2 SVGIG (reference sequence). CDR3 size: 16 residues. V dropped 7 bases and J dropped 1 base, with 19 bases sitting between them. The CDR3 here is CAYGSGTLGTNEKLFF. The CDR3 coding sequence is TGTGCCTACGGCTCGGGAACACTTGGAACTAATGAAAAACTGTTTTTT.

There are many counts of this clone. V usage is TRBV15 and J usage is TRBJ1-4, with TRBD1 matching over 10 bases. Germline V gives CDR1 LNHNV, CDR2 YYDKDF (reference sequence). This CDR3 region has 16 residues. The J segment lost 10 bases and the V segment lost 5 bases, leaving 13 bases of the junction unmatched. The CDR3 nucleotides are TGTGCCACCAGCGGGGACAGGGGTAATCTCGGTGGAAAACTGTTTTTT. Its translation: CATSGDRGNLGGKLFF.

The chain carries TRBV27 and TRBJ2-1; 11 nucleotides match TRBD2. V dropped 6 bases and J dropped 4; count of bases not matched to a gene: 5. CDR3 size: 15 residues. The V gene's germline CDR1 is MNHEY and CDR2 SMNVEV (reference sequence). This CDR3 reads CASSLTSGGYNEQFF. The CDR3 region has the DNA TGTGCCAGCAGCCTAACTAGCGGGGGTTACAATGAGCAGTTCTTC.

The rearrangement uses TRBV6-1 and TRBJ1-5; the D gene is possibly TRBD1 (5 bases). The CDR3 contains 13 residues. V lost 5 bases, J lost 6 bases, and 11 bases lay in between. The germline V gene has CDR1 MNHNS and CDR2 SASEGT. This CDR3 reads CASSSQVAQPQHF. CDR3 sequence (DNA): TGTGCCAGCAGTTCACAGGTCGCTCAGCCCCAGCATTTT.

This chain uses TRBV5-4 with TRBJ1-1, with D perhaps matching TRBD1 (5 bases). Trimming pared 1 base from V and 6 bases from J, leaving 16 bases between. Germline V gene sequence: CDR1 SGHNT, CDR2 YYREEE (reference sequence). The CDR3 sequence is 15 residues long. In nucleotides, the CDR3 is TGTGCCAGCAGCTTGTTAGGGGAAGGCCATCCTGAAGCTTTCTTT. It codes for CASSLLGEGHPEAFF.

This rearrangement joins TRBV5-1 to TRBJ2-2, with TRBD1 identical over 9 bases. This CDR3 region has 16 residues. Germline lookup yields CDR1 SGHRS and CDR2 YFSETQ. With 6 bases clipped from V and 6 bases from J, the junction kept 12 bases outside the gene matches. This chain's CDR3 is CASTLLTGGGAGELFF. The CDR3 bases are TGCGCCAGCACCCTCCTGACAGGGGGAGGTGCCGGGGAGCTGTTTTTT.

The J gene is TRBJ2-1, the V gene TRBV6-2 or TRBV6-3; 13 bases map to TRBD2. This CDR3 has 13 amino acids. The V segment lost 5 bases and the J segment 11 bases; nucleotides outside the gene matches: 3. Germline CDR1 MNHEY, CDR2 SVGEGT. The CDR3 nucleotides read TGTGCCAGCAGTCACGGGACTAGCGGGAAGCAGTTCTTC. It translates to CASSHGTSGKQFF.

The chain has TRBV28 and TRBJ2-5; 8 positions match TRBD2. The germline CDR1 and CDR2 sequences are MDHEN and SYDVKM. Trimming removed 8 bases from V and 2 bases from J; junction bases left unmatched: 7. CDR3 length: 14 residues. This CDR3 reads CASVSGGTQETQYF. The CDR3 DNA follows: TGTGCCAGCGTGAGCGGGGGAACACAAGAGACCCAGTACTTC.

J is TRBJ2-3 and V is TRBV5-1, with D perhaps TRBD1 (6 bases). Germline loops: CDR1 SGHRS, CDR2 YFSETQ. Trimming stripped 4 bases from V and 0 bases from J, with 9 bases between. There are 14 residues in the CDR3. The CDR3 coding sequence is TGCGCCAGCAGCATCGGACAGAGCACAGATACGCAGTATTTT. It translates to CASSIGQSTDTQYF.

On this clone itself: The same CDR3 can be traced to other DNA sequences in this sample. The rearrangement links TRBV30 to TRBJ1-6; TRBD1 agrees at 9 bases. CDR1 and CDR2 (germline): GTSNPN, SVGIG (reference sequence). After removal of 3 bases from V and 10 bases from J, the junction contained 4 bases not matched to a gene. The CDR3 is 13 amino acids. The CDR3 region has the DNA TGTGCCTGGAGCGGACAGGGGAACTCACCCCTCCACTTT. It codes for CAWSGQGNSPLHF. The full variable domain, rest sourced from reference TRBV30 and TRBJ1-6, is SQTIHQWPATLVQPVGSPLSLECTVEGTSNPNLYWYRQAAGRGLQLLFYSVGIGQISSEVPQNLSASRPQDRQFILSSKKLLLSDSGFYLCAWSGQGNSPLHFGNGTRLTVT.

The chain carries TRBV5-1 and TRBJ2-3; 9 positions match TRBD2. The CDR3 has 16 amino acids. The junction had 7 bases not matched to a gene; V was cut back by 0 bases and J by 5 bases. Germline lookup yields CDR1 SGHRS and CDR2 YFSETQ. CDR3 sequence: CASSLVVSGGRDTQYF. The CDR3 region has the DNA TGCGCCAGCAGCTTGGTGGTTAGCGGGGGACGAGATACGCAGTATTTT.